The entry below describes one TCR beta chain. The target of this receptor is not known. No base quality values were provided; no much bigger clone lies one nucleotide off. Whole blood was collected in K2EDTA tubes by collaborating institutions according to the institutions' own protocols. Collaborator samples were shipped for TCRbeta analysis as frozen whole blood, isolated PBMCs, or DNA extracted from either sample type. Based on the germline V gene, the CDR1 and CDR2 sequences are LGHNA and YNFKEQ. Deletion took 1 base off V and 3 bases off J, with a span of 15 bases between the germline ends. The CDR3 numbers 16 residues from cysteine through phenylalanine. CDR3 DNA is the only sequence kept; it has 48 bases, read in frame from the first base. TCRbeta CDR3 regions were amplified from genomic DNA using the immunoSEQ Assay, a bias-controlled multiplex PCR. For the original study's pipeline: Within the assay, amplification of reference gene primers was used to estimate how many nucleated cells each sample contained. Sequence reads were collapsed and filtered to measure the absolute abundance of every unique TCRbeta CDR3 rearrangement. For each sample, productive Simpson clonality was calculated as the square root of Simpson's diversity index across productive rearrangements. Not all clones reach the TCRdb copy of this immuneACCESS table, which keeps in-frame sequences only. Checked studies attribute under half of the gap to unresolved V genes and leave the rest unexplained. The V and J calls and clone size are taken from that table; D and trimming were inferred from the DNA. The sample table shows some 250,000 clones, and around 85% are seen once. The ten largest clones add up to roughly 5.8% of the sample.

The data belong to a study of blood T cell repertoires in COVID-19 (dated by TCRdb to about 2020). Regarding the complete study: Collaborator samples came from the United States, Italy and Spain and covered acute and convalescent phases of COVID-19. The prospective study material was composed of cDNA or gDNA derived from T cells, B-cell-depleted T cells, or PBMCs. Subjects who had been exposed to COVID-19, were actively infected with it, or had recovered from it provided the deeply sampled blood TCRbeta repertoires that made up the dataset. The repertoires were made available in a free public database intended to serve as a resource for research on the immune response to SARS-CoV-2. Samples came from the ongoing ImmuneRACE study (first 160 participants) plus 1,254 subjects from 6 global collaborators. Sample metadata almost always included a de-identified subject ID, COVID-19 status, age in years and sex. Where available, HLA class I and class II types were obtained from metadata supplied by the sample provider rather than from assay-based typing.

Results the study describes overall, beyond this receptor: How much clinical and demographic metadata was included differed by source and by participant, and the metadata was provided uncurated.

Sequencing used peripheral blood. Recombination connected TRBV4-2 to TRBJ1-2, and possibly TRBD1, on 6 matching bases. This receptor was identified in a man aged 55 to 69 with acute or convalescent COVID-19. The CDR3 in this case is CASSQAAGVGDYGYTF. Read as DNA, the sequence is TGTGCCAGCAGCCAAGCAGCAGGGGTTGGTGACTATGGCTACACCTTC.